The sample holds a few counts of the clone carrying this T cell receptor (beta chain). The germline gives CDR1 MNHEY, CDR2 SMNVEV (reference sequence). The CDR3 contains 15 residues. Trimming left V 3 bases short and J 0 bases short, with 9 bases between. The data were obtained in a study of CD8 T cells in ankylosing spondylitis. MiXCR, applied by TCRdb to the 5' RACE reads, yields one record per CDR3 protein. The sample has almost 250,000 distinct CDR3 sequences, roughly a third seen once; the top ten hold approximately 4.4%. Sample: blood, either unsorted or a sorted T cell fraction (not recorded which). The J gene is TRBJ2-1, the V gene TRBV27; D is possibly TRBD2 (6 bases). The TCR sequence derives from a male donor with ankylosing spondylitis or in good health (not recorded which). The CDR3 here is CASSFTSFSYNEQFF. The CDR3 DNA follows: TGTGCCAGCAGTTTCACTAGCTTCTCCTACAATGAGCAGTTCTTC.